The table lists the clone carrying this T cell receptor beta chain with a few counts. The sample originates from a study of neoadjuvant anti-PD-1 for oral cavity cancer. As for the study in general: Patients without progression received a fourth nivolumab dose around day 43, then surgical resection on days 50-56.

V was shortened by 6 bases and J by 2 bases, with 13 bases between the two germline ends. Germline V gene data show CDR1 as MNHEY and CDR2 as SVGAGI. This CDR3 spans 14 amino acids. Repertoires were generated with immunoSEQ multiplex PCR, while TCRdb's copy carries only in-frame clones and drops some. The table lists under 7,500 clones, nearly 55% of them singletons. Patients had newly diagnosed, untreated stage II-IVA oral cavity squamous cell carcinoma. The clonotype comes from a person aged 35 to 85 with oral cavity squamous cell carcinoma. This chain joins TRBV6-5 and TRBJ1-1; D is perhaps TRBD1 (5 bases). The sample consisted of tumor tissue, taken before nivolumab (anti-PD-1) treatment. CDR3 sequence: CASRAGQLNTEAFF. The CDR3 bases are TGTGCCAGCAGAGCAGGACAACTAAACACTGAAGCTTTCTTT.